This T cell receptor beta chain was found in a study of blood T cell repertoires in COVID-19. Across the study: The study drew acute and convalescent COVID-19 samples from the United States, Italy and Spain. T cells, B-cell-depleted T cells, or PBMCs provided the cDNA or gDNA that served as material.

This table comes from immunoSEQ multiplex PCR, and its TCRdb copy is limited to in-frame clones, with some not included. This sample yields some 140,000 clones, of which around 82% are seen a single time; 5% to 7% belongs to the top ten. Cohort allocation depended upon clinical history that participants reported. The ends lost 7 bases at V and 1 base at J; junction bases unmatched: 9. Per germline, CDR1 SEHNR and CDR2 FQNEAQ (reference sequence). The length of the CDR3 is 15 residues. V gene TRBV7-9 combines with J gene TRBJ2-7; TRBD1 aligns across 8 bases. The sample comprised PBMCs or T cells enriched from blood (not recorded which). The clonotype originates from a man aged 35 to 55 with acute COVID-19. This CDR3 reads CASTDFRGLSYEQYF. CDR3 coding DNA: TGTGCCAGCACGGATTTCAGGGGGCTTTCCTACGAGCAGTACTTC.